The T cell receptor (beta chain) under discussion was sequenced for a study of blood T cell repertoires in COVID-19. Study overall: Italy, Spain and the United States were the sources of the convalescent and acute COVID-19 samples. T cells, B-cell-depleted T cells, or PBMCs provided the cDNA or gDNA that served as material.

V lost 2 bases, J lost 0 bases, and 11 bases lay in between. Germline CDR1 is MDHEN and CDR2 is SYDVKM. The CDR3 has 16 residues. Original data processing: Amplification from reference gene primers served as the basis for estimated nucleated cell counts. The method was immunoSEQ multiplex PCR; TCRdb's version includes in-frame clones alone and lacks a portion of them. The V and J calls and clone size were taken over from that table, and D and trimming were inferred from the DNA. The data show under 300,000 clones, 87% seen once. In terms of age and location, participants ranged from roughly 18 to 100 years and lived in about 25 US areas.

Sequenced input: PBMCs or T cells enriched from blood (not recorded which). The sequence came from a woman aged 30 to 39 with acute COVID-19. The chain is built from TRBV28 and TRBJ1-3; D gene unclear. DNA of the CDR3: TGTGCCAGCAGTTTACATAACGGACTCTCTGGAAACACCATATATTTT. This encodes CASSLHNGLSGNTIYF.